These 31 T cell receptor beta chains came from one sample sequenced in a study of T cell clonality in common variable immunodeficiency. Produced via immunoSEQ multiplex PCR; TCRdb's table is partial and in-frame only. The sample shows tens of thousands of clones, none of them appearing just once. Sequencing was performed on peripheral blood mononuclear cells. The receptors here all came from a person between 18 and 75 years old in good health.

This clone was seen repeatedly, ten times or more. The CDR3 goes on 3 residues after the read ends, and that part is filled in from the germline J gene. The rearrangement joins TRBV29-1 to TRBJ2-7; 9 nucleotides match TRBD2. The CDR3 is 13 amino acids. V dropped 7 bases and J dropped 2; count of bases not matched to a gene: 6. Looked up from germline, CDR1 is SQVTM and CDR2 is ANQGSEA. The CDR3: CSAKRGETYEQYF. The sequenced part of the CDR3 DNA is TGCAGCGCCAAGCGGGGGGAGACCTACGAG.

This clone was observed a few times. The sequenced fragment ends 3 residues before the CDR3 boundary, so the rest is inferred from the germline J gene. V gene TRBV19 combines with J gene TRBJ1-4; 8 bases match TRBD1. The CDR3 runs to 13 residues. Germline values: CDR1 LNHDA, CDR2 SQIVND (reference sequence). The covered CDR3 bases are TGTGCCAGTAGTAGGACAGGGTCTTCACCA. Its translation: CASSRTGSSP. The CDR3 reads in full as CASSRTGSSPLFF.

The sequenced part of the CDR3 DNA is TGCAGTGCTAGAGGTTACAGGGGCTTTTTGTATAGCAATCAGCCC. It encodes CSARGYRGFLYSNQP. In full, the CDR3 is CSARGYRGFLYSNQPQHF. The chain links TRBV20-1 to TRBJ1-5; 7 bases are shared with TRBD1. Sequencing ends 3 residues short of the CDR3 end; the germline J gene provides the rest. Germline V gene data show CDR1 as DFQATT and CDR2 as SNEGSKA (reference sequence). With 1 base clipped from V and 0 bases from J, the junction kept 12 bases outside the gene matches. The CDR3 spans 18 residues.

This clone was seen repeatedly, ten times or more. The read falls 3 residues short of the CDR3 end, and the missing part is taken from the germline J gene. The chain is built from TRBV5-1 and TRBJ1-2; 7 positions agree with TRBD1. The germline gives CDR1 SGHRS, CDR2 YFSETQ. The CDR3 loop spans 16 amino acids. Trimming removed 2 bases from V and 2 bases from J; junction bases left unmatched: 9. The CDR3 bases that were read are TGCGCCAGCAGCTTCACGGTAAGACAGGGAAACTATGGC. Amino acid sequence: CASSFTVRQGNYG. The complete CDR3 protein is CASSFTVRQGNYGYTF.

This clone appeared many times. The CDR3 DNA, read in part, is TGTGCCAGCAGCCTGGGACAGCTGAGCTCCTACGAG. Protein: CASSLGQLSSYE. The full CDR3 sequence reads CASSLGQLSSYEQYF. V gene TRBV28 combines with J gene TRBJ2-7, with 7 bases aligning to TRBD1. The read gets to within 3 residues of the CDR3 end, and the germline J gene fills in the rest. The germline CDR1 and CDR2 sequences are MDHEN and SYDVKM. With V trimmed by 6 bases and J by 0 bases, 8 bases remained unmatched. This CDR3 spans 15 amino acids.

This clone has at least ten counts. From the germline J gene comes the end of the CDR3, since the read stops 3 residues before it. This chain uses TRBV5-4 with TRBJ2-1; D is possibly TRBD1 (5 bases). The ends were cut back, 7 bases at V and 9 bases at J, with 14 bases in the middle. The CDR3 spans 12 residues. Germline CDR1 SGHNT, CDR2 YYREEE (reference sequence). The covered CDR3 bases are TGTGCCAGCGGGGCTCCCGGCGGTGAG. It translates to CASGAPGGE. The full CDR3 sequence reads CASGAPGGEQFF.

Comments on this clone: The CDR3 goes on 3 residues after the read ends, and that part is filled in from the germline J gene. The rearrangement uses TRBV19 and TRBJ1-6; D gene ambiguous. The CDR3 covers 18 residues. Trimming took 0 bases from V and 6 from J, leaving 18 bases between them. CDR1 and CDR2 from the germline V gene are LNHDA and SQIVND (reference sequence). The CDR3: CASSIDLTWERTNSPLHF. The CDR3 DNA, read in part, is TGTGCCAGTAGTATAGATCTGACCTGGGAGCGGACTAATTCACCC.

This clone came up many times. The read terminates 3 residues ahead of where the CDR3 ends, so the germline J gene completes it. The same CDR3 is also encoded by other DNA sequences in this sample. V gene TRBV29-1 combines with J gene TRBJ2-1, with 10 bases aligning to TRBD2. The V gene's germline CDR1 is SQVTM and CDR2 ANQGSEA. V lost 6 bases and J lost 2; bases outside the gene matches: 7. The length of the CDR3 is 15 residues. The chain's CDR3 is CSVGGTSVPYNEQFF. The covered CDR3 bases are TGCAGCGTCGGGGGGACTAGCGTCCCCTACAATGAG.

This clone was recorded many times. Sequencing ends 3 residues short of the CDR3 end; the germline J gene provides the rest. V is TRBV5-1 and J is TRBJ1-4; 7 bases map to TRBD1. The CDR3 is made up of 14 amino acids. CDR1 and CDR2 (germline): SGHRS, YFSETQ. The CDR3 sequence: CASSGRQGDSPLFF. Incomplete CDR3 DNA: TGCGCCAGCAGCGGACGACAGGGTGATTCACCA.

With regard to this clone: The read ends 3 residues early relative to the CDR3; the germline J gene fills the gap. The J gene is TRBJ2-3, the V gene TRBV2; a weak D match, TRBD2 (6 bases). The CDR3 totals 15 residues. In germline, CDR1 is SNHLY, CDR2 FYNNEI. CDR3 in amino acids: CASREGSRARETQYF. CDR3 DNA, as far as it was read: TGTGCCAGCAGGGAGGGTAGCAGGGCGAGGGAGACG.

This clone was counted at least ten times. The CDR3 bases that were read are TGCGCCAGCAGCTTGCGGACATGGAACACTGAA. Its translation is CASSLRTWNTE. The full CDR3 reads CASSLRTWNTEAFF. V gene TRBV5-1 combines with J gene TRBJ1-1; D might be TRBD1 (5 bases). Read coverage stops 3 residues before the CDR3 terminus; the germline J gene supplies the remainder. The V and J ends lost 1 base and 1 base respectively, with 8 bases between them. The CDR3 has 14 residues. The germline V gene encodes CDR1 SGHRS and CDR2 YFSETQ. Full variable domain (remainder filled in from reference TRBV5-1 and TRBJ1-1): KAGVTQTPRYLIKTRGQQVTLSCSPISGHRSVSWYQQTPGQGLQFLFEYFSETQRNKGNFPGRFSGRQFSNSRSEMNVSTLELGDSALYLCASSLRTWNTEAFFGQGTRLTVV.

This clone was seen many times. The read ends 3 residues shy of where the CDR3 ends; the end is completed using the germline J gene. The rearrangement uses TRBV6-1 and TRBJ2-5; D is uncertain. V lost 4 bases and J 4 bases, leaving 7 bases between the germline ends. CDR1 is MNHNS and CDR2 is SASEGT in the germline V gene. This CDR3 contains 12 residues. CDR3 protein: CASSGPRETQYF. CDR3 DNA (partial): TGTGCCAGCAGTGGGCCCCGAGAGACC.

This clone was detected ten times or more. The CDR3 goes on 3 residues after the read ends, and that part is filled in from the germline J gene. The chain carries TRBV23-1 and TRBJ1-2; 8 bases are a match to TRBD1. TRBV23-1 is an open reading frame whose function is uncertain. J was trimmed by 6 bases and V by 3 bases; bases with no gene match: 9. There are 15 residues in the CDR3. The CDR3 DNA, read in part, is TGCGCCAGCAGTCACGGGGCAGGGGGCTTTGATGGC. Amino acids: CASSHGAGGFDG. The full CDR3 sequence reads CASSHGAGGFDGYTF.

This clone turned up a few times. The read falls 3 residues short of the CDR3 end, and the missing part is taken from the germline J gene. The chain is built from TRBV23-1 and TRBJ1-1, with a possible D match to TRBD1 (5 bases). TRBV23-1 is an ORF, with its function uncertain. The V end was cut by 4 bases, the J end by 7 bases, with 10 bases between. The CDR3 contains 12 residues. CDR3 residues: CASSRGANEAFF. The sequenced CDR3 bases are TGCGCCAGCAGTCGAGGGGCCAATGAA.

This clone has a count of ten or more. The covered CDR3 bases are TGTGCCAGCAGCCCGCTACTAGCCTACGAG. This gives the protein CASSPLLAYE. The complete CDR3 reads CASSPLLAYEQYF. The chain joins TRBV7-9 to TRBJ2-7, with D possibly matching TRBD2 (5 bases). The CDR3 end is not reached by the read, which stops 3 residues before it; the germline J gene fills it in. In germline, CDR1 is SEHNR, CDR2 FQNEAQ (reference sequence). V lost 5 bases and J lost 2, with 10 bases in between. This CDR3 is built from 13 residues.

In this sample, this clone turned up many times. From the germline J gene comes the end of the CDR3, since the read stops 3 residues before it. This rearrangement joins TRBV6-1 to TRBJ1-3, with D perhaps TRBD1 (5 bases). V was cut by 4 bases and J by 4 bases, with 8 bases left in between. Germline V gene sequence: CDR1 MNHNS, CDR2 SASEGT. The CDR3 sequence is 13 residues long. The CDR3 bases that were read are TGTGCCAGCAGTGGGGACTTCGGAAACACC. This gives the protein CASSGDFGNT. The complete CDR3 sequence is CASSGDFGNTIYF.

Note on this clone: The read finishes 3 residues shy of the CDR3 end, and the germline J gene is used to complete it. The chain uses TRBV19 and TRBJ1-5, with 9 bases that match TRBD1. CDR3 length: 15 amino acids. Germline V gene lookup returns CDR1 LNHDA and CDR2 SQIVND (reference sequence). V gave up 5 bases and J gave up 6 bases; unmatched junction bases: 8. The CDR3 here is CASSRTGDRGQPQHF. CDR3 DNA, as far as it was read: TGTGCCAGTAGTCGGACAGGGGACAGAGGTCAGCCC.

This clone was recorded a few times. Germline is not matched at one junction end, which may reflect a read error. The CDR3 end falls 3 residues outside the read, so it is completed with the germline J gene. The chain combines TRBV7-7 with TRBJ2-1; 11 nucleotides match TRBD2. Looked up from germline, CDR1 is SSHAT and CDR2 is FNYEAQ (reference sequence). This CDR3 contains 16 residues. CDR3 region: CASSTQPGLADNEQFF. The covered CDR3 bases are TGTGCTAGCAGCACCCAACCGGGACTAGCGGACAATGAG.

This clone showed up many times. The read finishes 3 residues shy of the CDR3 end, and the germline J gene is used to complete it. The V call is TRBV14, the J call TRBJ2-1; 7 bases align to TRBD2. Germline trimming cut 1 base from V and 3 bases from J; bases unmatched to any gene: 3. CDR1 and CDR2 from the germline V gene are SGHDN and FVKESK. There are 15 residues in the CDR3. The CDR3 spells CASSQAAGRYNEQFF. The CDR3 bases that were read are TGTGCCAGCAGCCAAGCAGCGGGGCGCTACAATGAG.

As regards this clone: The read halts 3 residues ahead of the CDR3 end, with the missing end drawn from the germline J gene. The chain uses TRBV2 and TRBJ1-2; maybe TRBD1 (6 bases). Germline values: CDR1 SNHLY, CDR2 FYNNEI. The CDR3 covers 13 residues. V was clipped by 7 bases and J by 5 bases, with 14 bases between them. CDR3 DNA (partial): TGTGCCAGCACCCCGCGACAGGCTTATGGC. This encodes CASTPRQAYG. The whole CDR3 protein is CASTPRQAYGYTF.

This clone appeared many times. The read stops 3 residues short of the end of the CDR3; the missing end is completed from the germline J gene. V gene TRBV5-1 combines with J gene TRBJ2-3; 9 bases line up with TRBD2. Germline V gene sequence: CDR1 SGHRS, CDR2 YFSETQ. J gave up 2 bases and V 3 bases, and 13 bases lay outside the gene matches. The CDR3 has 18 amino acids. CDR3 DNA, as far as it was read: TGCGCCAGCAGCTCCGGCAGCCCCCTAGCGGGACTCACAGATACG. Its translation is CASSSGSPLAGLTDT. The full-length CDR3 reads as CASSSGSPLAGLTDTQYF.

At least ten counts were recorded for this clone. An end of the junction does not agree with germline; a read error may underlie this. The DNA ends 3 residues before the CDR3 does, and the rest of the CDR3 is filled in from the germline J gene. The rearrangement links TRBV4-2 to TRBJ1-4; D may be TRBD1 (6 bases). Germline-derived CDR1 and CDR2 are LGHNA and YNFKEQ. This CDR3 contains 14 residues. CDR3 sequence reads: CASSQDRGLEKLFF. The DNA read from the CDR3 is TGCGCCAGCAGCCAAGATAGGGGGTTGGAAAAA.

This clone was picked up many times. The CDR3 end is not reached by the read, which stops 3 residues before it; the germline J gene fills it in. The chain combines TRBV6-4 with TRBJ2-1, with a tentative D call TRBD2 (6 bases). Germline V gives CDR1 MRHNA, CDR2 SNTAGT. V lost 6 bases to trimming and J lost 4 bases, with 16 bases between them. This CDR3 has 15 amino acids. The CDR3 spells CASSKAGEPYNEQFF. The CDR3 DNA, read in part, is TGTGCCAGCAGCAAAGCGGGTGAACCTTACAATGAG.

This clone occurred many times. The read ends 3 residues shy of where the CDR3 ends; the end is completed using the germline J gene. This rearrangement joins TRBV5-1 to TRBJ1-1; a weak D match, TRBD1 (6 bases). Deletions cut 0 bases from V and 2 bases from J, with 14 bases between. Germline V gene sequence: CDR1 SGHRS, CDR2 YFSETQ. The length of the CDR3 is 16 residues. Partial CDR3 DNA: TGCGCCAGCAGCTTGGGGACAGACCCCACCAACACTGAA. Its protein product is CASSLGTDPTNTE. The whole CDR3 region reads CASSLGTDPTNTEAFF. Full variable domain (outside the CDR3, taken from reference TRBV5-1 and TRBJ1-1): KAGVTQTPRYLIKTRGQQVTLSCSPISGHRSVSWYQQTPGQGLQFLFEYFSETQRNKGNFPGRFSGRQFSNSRSEMNVSTLELGDSALYLCASSLGTDPTNTEAFFGQGTRLTVV.

This clone was counted ten times or more. The observed sequence ends 3 residues before the CDR3 terminus, with the missing tail filled in from the germline J gene. The chain carries TRBV2 and TRBJ2-3; 11 bases are a match to TRBD2. Losses at the gene ends were 8 bases for V and 3 bases for J; bases not matched to a gene: 7. Germline CDR1 and CDR2: SNHLY and FYNNEI. The CDR3 runs 15 residues. The sequenced part of the CDR3 DNA is TGTGCCAGCGGATCTAGCGGGGGGTTAACAGATACG. Protein sequence: CASGSSGGLTDT. The whole CDR3 reads CASGSSGGLTDTQYF.

Points on this clone: The read is 3 residues too short to cover the CDR3 end, so that end is filled in from the germline J gene. This chain connects TRBV7-9 to TRBJ1-4; perhaps TRBD1 as D (6 bases). V was trimmed by 1 base and J by 5 bases, leaving 11 bases between them. The CDR3 length is 15 residues. The germline CDR1 and CDR2 sequences are SEHNR and FQNEAQ (reference sequence). CDR3 sequence reads: CASSLVGTSNEKLFF. CDR3 DNA, as far as it was read: TGTGCCAGCAGCTTAGTGGGGACATCCAATGAAAAA.

This clone appeared many times. The read stops 3 residues short of the end of the CDR3; the missing end is completed from the germline J gene. The rearrangement links TRBV2 to TRBJ2-7, with 7 bases identical to TRBD1. The CDR3 consists of 13 residues. Losses at the gene ends were 8 bases for V and 2 bases for J; bases not matched to a gene: 6. CDR1 and CDR2 (germline): SNHLY, FYNNEI. The chain's CDR3 is CASATGVPYEQYF. Partial CDR3 DNA: TGTGCCAGCGCCACAGGGGTACCCTACGAG.

Ten or more counts support this clone. The observed sequence ends 3 residues before the CDR3 terminus, with the missing tail filled in from the germline J gene. The chain joins TRBV2 to TRBJ2-7; TRBD1 is a possible D gene (6 bases). V lost 7 bases and J lost 3, with 10 bases in between. CDR3 size: 12 residues. Looked up from germline, CDR1 is SNHLY and CDR2 is FYNNEI. CDR3 protein: CASNGRGYEQYF. Incomplete CDR3 DNA: TGTGCCAGCAACGGCAGGGGCTACGAG.

Many counts were recorded for this clone. Read sequence stops 3 residues before the CDR3 end, and the germline J gene provides the missing end. The chain has TRBV29-1 and TRBJ2-2; 11 positions match TRBD1. This CDR3 comprises 14 residues. Unmatched junction bases numbered 6, after V lost 5 bases and J lost 7 bases. The germline V gene encodes CDR1 SQVTM and CDR2 ANQGSEA. The DNA read from the CDR3 is TGCAGCGTTAGGACAGGGGGCGCCGGCGGGGAG. Its protein is CSVRTGGAGGE. In full, the CDR3 reads CSVRTGGAGGELFF.

This clone was picked up many times. The read ends 3 residues before the CDR3 terminus; that terminus is restored from the germline J gene. The chain employs TRBV5-1 and TRBJ2-1; D is possibly TRBD2 (5 bases). CDR1 and CDR2 from the germline V gene are SGHRS and YFSETQ. V lost 1 base to trimming and J lost 0 bases, with 20 bases between them. The CDR3 consists of 19 residues. CDR3 in amino acids: CASSLRRGGLASSYNEQFF. The DNA read from the CDR3 is TGCGCCAGCAGCTTGCGTCGCGGCGGGCTGGCCAGCTCCTACAATGAG.

This clone was seen only a few times. This may be a read error, as it is one base from a much larger clone. The read ends 3 residues shy of where the CDR3 ends; the end is completed using the germline J gene. The rearrangement joins TRBV20-1 to TRBJ2-5; the match to TRBD2 covers 7 bases. The CDR3 extends over 16 amino acids. Germline V gene data show CDR1 as DFQATT and CDR2 as SNEGSKA (reference sequence). CDR3: CSARDAASGFTDTQYF. The CDR3 bases that were read are TGCAGTGCTAGAGATGCGGCTAGCGGATTCACAGATACC.